These 26 T cell receptor beta chains share one sample of origin, sequenced in a study of T cells expressing NK-cell markers. TCRdb re-analyzed the 5' RACE reads; it lists each CDR3 protein once, without DNA. Its table records 150,000 to 160,000 distinct CDR3 sequences. The specimen sequenced was blood T cells: a sorted CD56 or NKG2C T cell subset, CD4+ or CD8+ T cells, or bulk PBMC T cells (not recorded which). Receptor source: a woman aged 45-65 years in good health.

The CDR3 region is CASSAGLAERGETQYF. The chain uses TRBV2 and TRBJ2-5; TCRdb calls TRBD2, which cannot be checked without DNA. Germline loops: CDR1 SNHLY, CDR2 FYNNEI. This CDR3 comprises 16 residues.

The CDR3 spells CASSPREPATYEQYF. This chain uses TRBV7-9 with TRBJ2-7; as DNA is missing, the TRBD2 call by TCRdb cannot be tested. CDR1 is SEHNR, CDR2 FQNEAQ, per germline (reference sequence). This CDR3 comprises 15 residues.

The gene calls are TRBV5-1 and TRBJ2-5; checking the TCRdb D call of TRBD1 is not possible without DNA. Looked up from germline, CDR1 is SGHRS and CDR2 is YFSETQ. The CDR3 covers 16 residues. This CDR3 reads CASSLAPGTTQGAQYF.

This rearrangement joins TRBV7-9 to TRBJ2-3. CDR3 length equals 13 residues. CDR1 SEHNR and CDR2 FQNEAQ come from the germline V gene (reference sequence). This CDR3 reads CASSLVLSDTQYF.

The chain combines TRBV2 with TRBJ2-1; TCRdb picks TRBD1, but there is no DNA to check that call. The CDR3 sequence is 15 residues long. Looked up from germline, CDR1 is SNHLY and CDR2 is FYNNEI. CDR3 residues: CASTYSDREVNEQFF.

This chain uses TRBV9 with TRBJ2-1; no DNA is available, so the TRBD1 call from TCRdb remains unchecked. The CDR3 sequence is 15 residues long. From germline, CDR1 is SGDLS and CDR2 YYNGEE. The CDR3 here is CASSVESGMGNEQFF.

The chain is built from TRBV20-1 and TRBJ1-1. CDR3 length: 12 amino acids. Germline V gives CDR1 DFQATT, CDR2 SNEGSKA (reference sequence). CDR3: CSVGLSNTEAFF.

This rearrangement joins TRBV20-1 to TRBJ2-7; as DNA is missing, the TRBD2 call by TCRdb cannot be tested. The CDR3 sequence is 16 residues long. Germline lookup yields CDR1 DFQATT and CDR2 SNEGSKA (reference sequence). This CDR3 reads CSARGTSGSGSYEQYF.

The chain recombines TRBV11-2 with TRBJ2-1; TCRdb calls TRBD1, which cannot be checked without DNA. This CDR3 is built from 18 residues. CDR1 is SGHAT, CDR2 FQNNGV, per germline. The CDR3 here is CASSLDPWDRVVQNEQFF.

The rearrangement joins TRBV6-5 to TRBJ1-1. CDR1 is MNHEY, CDR2 SVGAGI, per germline. This CDR3 spans 16 amino acids. This CDR3 is CASSYGTGTRNTEAFF.

The V call is TRBV5-4, the J call TRBJ1-1; TCRdb's D gene call, TRBD1, goes unchecked for lack of DNA. CDR1 and CDR2 from the germline V gene are SGHNT and YYREEE (reference sequence). CDR3 length equals 12 residues. CDR3 sequence reads: CATSRGTTEAFF.

The V and J genes are TRBV9 and TRBJ2-1; TCRdb indicates TRBD1, and absent DNA this call remains unverified. The CDR3 totals 15 residues. Looked up from germline, CDR1 is SGDLS and CDR2 is YYNGEE. The CDR3 loop reads CASSVVGEFGDEQFF.

This chain connects TRBV27 to TRBJ2-3; TCRdb's D gene call, TRBD2, goes unchecked for lack of DNA. This CDR3 has 14 residues. Germline CDR1 reads MNHEY; CDR2 reads SMNVEV (reference sequence). CDR3 amino acids: CASSKYGTTDTQYF.

This chain links TRBV6-5 with TRBJ2-4; TCRdb picks TRBD1, but there is no DNA to check that call. The CDR3 spans 13 residues. Germline CDR1 reads MNHEY; CDR2 reads SVGAGI. The CDR3 sequence is CASSPRAAGDQYF.

The chain uses TRBV7-2 and TRBJ2-3; TCRdb outputs TRBD1, but without DNA this stays unchecked. The CDR3 contains 17 residues. Looked up from germline, CDR1 is SGHTA and CDR2 is FQGNSA. CDR3 in amino acids: CASSPWGTAYYTDTQYF.

V gene TRBV21-1 combines with J gene TRBJ2-5; TCRdb's assignment of TRBD2 cannot be checked, as there is no DNA. TRBV21-1 is classified as a pseudogene. The CDR3 length is 13 residues. The CDR3 is CARWTSGKETQYF.

The chain uses TRBV24-1 and TRBJ2-3; no DNA is available, so the TRBD2 call from TCRdb remains unchecked. Germline values: CDR1 KGHDR, CDR2 SFDVKD. CDR3 length: 14 amino acids. The CDR3 loop reads CATGTSGSADTQYF.

The rearrangement joins TRBV29-1 to TRBJ1-1; TCRdb indicates TRBD1, and absent DNA this call remains unverified. The CDR3 extends over 17 amino acids. Germline V gene lookup returns CDR1 SQVTM and CDR2 ANQGSEA. The CDR3 is CSVVSREGAIMNTEAFF.

This chain uses TRBV6-2 or TRBV6-3 with TRBJ2-2; TCRdb's D gene call, TRBD2, goes unchecked for lack of DNA. Germline CDR1 MNHEY, CDR2 SVGEGT. CDR3 length: 18 residues. CDR3: CASSRLRLERDFIGELFF.

The chain recombines TRBV27 with TRBJ2-3; with no DNA, the TCRdb D assignment of TRBD2 cannot be verified. CDR1 is MNHEY and CDR2 is SMNVEV in the germline V gene (reference sequence). This CDR3 has 19 residues. Here the CDR3 reads CASSLWSGLAGGGTDTQYF.

The chain uses TRBV27 and TRBJ1-2; lacking DNA, the TRBD1 call made by TCRdb goes unchecked. Germline loops: CDR1 MNHEY, CDR2 SMNVEV (reference sequence). The length of the CDR3 is 15 residues. The CDR3 loop reads CASSLLGDRGYGYTF.

The V and J genes are TRBV24-1 and TRBJ2-2. The germline V gene has CDR1 KGHDR and CDR2 SFDVKD. The CDR3 length is 15 residues. CDR3 protein: CATSSAATNTGELFF.

The chain has TRBV29-1 and TRBJ2-5. Looked up from germline, CDR1 is SQVTM and CDR2 is ANQGSEA. The CDR3 spans 12 residues. The CDR3 spells CSVEDGKETQYF. The entire variable domain, with the rest obtained from reference TRBV29-1 and TRBJ2-5, is as follows: SAVISQKPSRDICQRGTSLTIQCQVDSQVTMMFWYRQQPGQSLTLIATANQGSEATYESGFVIDKFPISRPNLTFSTLTVSNMSPEDSSIYLCSVEDGKETQYFGPGTRLLVL.

The chain joins TRBV4-1 to TRBJ2-1. CDR3 length: 16 residues. Germline CDR1 MGHRA, CDR2 YSYEKL. The CDR3: CASSQDLSKGWNEQFF.

The genes are TRBV30 and TRBJ1-2; TCRdb returns TRBD1, unconfirmable since there is no DNA. The CDR3 spans 16 residues. CDR1 is GTSNPN, CDR2 SVGIG, per germline (reference sequence). The CDR3 protein is CAWSWSHTDRNYGYTF.

The rearrangement joins TRBV9 to TRBJ1-5; with no DNA, the TCRdb D assignment of TRBD1 cannot be verified. CDR3 size: 18 residues. The germline V gene encodes CDR1 SGDLS and CDR2 YYNGEE. The CDR3 protein is CASSVVGTGVDVDQPQHF.